This T cell receptor (beta chain) was identified in a study of CD8 T cells in ankylosing spondylitis. TCRdb ran MiXCR on the 5' RACE reads and lists one entry per CDR3 protein. Seen here are around 320,000 distinct CDR3 sequences, under 25% observed once, and the top ten hold roughly 3.6%. This CDR3 is 14 amino acids long. In germline, CDR1 is LNHDA, CDR2 SQIVND (reference sequence). The ends were cut back, 3 bases at V and 0 bases at J, with 8 bases in the middle. Study-wide findings and caveats: In peripheral blood, disease-linked CD8+ clones occurred at relatively low frequencies.

Turning to this clonotype: Its antigen is unidentified.

Specimen: blood, either unsorted or a sorted T cell fraction (not recorded which). The V call is TRBV19, the J call TRBJ2-5, with D hard to call. This receptor was obtained from a female donor with ankylosing spondylitis or in good health (not recorded which). CDR3 DNA: TGTGCCAGTAGTATGTCAAGATACCAAGAGACCCAGTACTTC. Translation gives CASSMSRYQETQYF.